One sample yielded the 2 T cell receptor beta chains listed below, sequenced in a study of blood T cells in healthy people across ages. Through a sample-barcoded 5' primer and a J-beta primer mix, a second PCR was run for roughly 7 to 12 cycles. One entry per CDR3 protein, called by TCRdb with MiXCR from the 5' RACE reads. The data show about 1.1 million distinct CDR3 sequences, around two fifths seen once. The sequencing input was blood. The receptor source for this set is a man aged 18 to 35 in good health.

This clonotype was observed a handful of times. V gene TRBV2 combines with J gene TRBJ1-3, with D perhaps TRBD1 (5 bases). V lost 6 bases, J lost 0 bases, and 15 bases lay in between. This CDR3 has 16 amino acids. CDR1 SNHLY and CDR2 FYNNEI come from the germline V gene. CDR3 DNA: TGTGCCAGCAGAGGACCTGACAGCCGCTCTGGAAACACCATATATTTT. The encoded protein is CASRGPDSRSGNTIYF.

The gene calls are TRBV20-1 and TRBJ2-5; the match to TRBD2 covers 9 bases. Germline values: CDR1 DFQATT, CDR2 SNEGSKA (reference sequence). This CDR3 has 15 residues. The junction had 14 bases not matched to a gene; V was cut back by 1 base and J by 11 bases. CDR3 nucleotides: TGCAGTGCTAGAGCCTCAGCGGGGGGCTCAAATGAGCAGTACTTC. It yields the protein CSARASAGGSNEQYF.